The present T cell receptor (beta chain) was sequenced within a study of blood T cell repertoires in COVID-19. The CDR3 sequence is 18 residues long. The germline gives CDR1 KGHSH, CDR2 LQKENI. Germline trimming cut 2 bases from V and 5 bases from J; bases unmatched to any gene: 10. Data came from immunoSEQ multiplex PCR; TCRdb stores just in-frame clones and leaves some out. Of under 250,000 clones listed, about 78% are singletons. This clonotype was obtained from a woman in her 70s with acute or convalescent COVID-19. Source material: peripheral blood. This chain joins TRBV18 and TRBJ2-1, with 12 bases lining up with TRBD2. The CDR3 region has the DNA TGTGCCAGCTCACCATCTGTCCCCCTAGCGGGGGGGAACAATGAGCAGTTCTTC. Its translation: CASSPSVPLAGGNNEQFF. The variable domain in full, with the rest retrieved from reference TRBV18 and TRBJ2-1, is NAGVMQNPRHLVRRRGQEARLRCSPMKGHSHVYWYRQLPEEGLKFMVYLQKENIIDESGMPKERFSAEFPKEGPSILRIQQVVRGDSAAYFCASSPSVPLAGGNNEQFFGPGTRLTVL.